The 11 T cell receptor beta chains given below trace back to one sample, sequenced in a study of prognosis after radiotherapy for stage I lung cancer. Two-round multiplex PCR on genomic DNA was the method by which TCR beta CDR3 was amplified. Every TRBV and TRBJ gene had its own specific primer in first-round PCR. A single record per CDR3 protein comes from TCRdb applying MiXCR to the multiplex PCR reads. The sample has approximately 20,000 distinct CDR3 sequences; about 26% are singletons. This specimen consisted of PBMCs, obtained before or after stereotactic body radiation therapy (not recorded which). The receptor set was obtained from a donor of 50 years or more with non-small cell lung cancer.

This clonotype has a count of ten or more. The chain employs TRBV27 and TRBJ2-7; 9 nucleotides agree with TRBD1. CDR3 length: 16 residues. V trimming: 5 bases; J trimming: 0 bases; junction bases outside the gene matches: 8. In germline, CDR1 is MNHEY, CDR2 SMNVEV (reference sequence). CDR3 nucleotides: TGTGCCAGCAGTGACAAACAGGGGGCCTACTCCTACGAGCAGTACTTC. Translated: CASSDKQGAYSYEQYF.

This clonotype has ten or more counts. This chain uses TRBV7-2 with TRBJ2-7; D gene unclear. Germline CDR1 reads SGHTA; CDR2 reads FQGNSA. The V end was cut by 1 base, the J end by 7 bases, with 11 bases between. This CDR3 is built from 13 residues. The CDR3 loop is CASSLGQTREQYF. The CDR3 DNA is TGTGCCAGCAGCTTAGGGCAGACGAGGGAGCAGTACTTC.

This clonotype was observed at least ten times. V and J are TRBV10-2 and TRBJ2-7, with 14 bases identical to TRBD2. This CDR3 has 17 amino acids. Trimming at V came to 0 bases and at J to 4 bases, leaving 5 bases not matched to a gene. Germline V CDR1 and CDR2: WSHSY, SAAADI. The CDR3 loop reads CASSESFGLAGGYEQYF. The CDR3 region has the DNA TGCGCCAGCAGTGAGTCCTTCGGACTAGCGGGAGGATACGAGCAGTACTTC.

This clonotype was counted many times. The genes are TRBV29-1 and TRBJ1-2; unclear D gene. Germline V gene data show CDR1 as SQVTM and CDR2 as ANQGSEA. V was shortened by 2 bases and J by 0 bases, with 7 bases between the two germline ends. This CDR3 spans 13 amino acids. As DNA, the CDR3 is TGCAGCGTTGAATCGGCGGCTAACTATGGCTACACCTTC. Translation gives CSVESAANYGYTF.

This clonotype was recorded many times. The chain uses TRBV27 and TRBJ2-1, with 11 bases fitting TRBD2. Trimming took 3 bases from V and 7 from J; bases not matched to a gene: 8. The CDR3 is 16 amino acids. Germline V gene lookup returns CDR1 MNHEY and CDR2 SMNVEV (reference sequence). The CDR3, as DNA: TGTGCCAGCAGTTTCGTACTAGCGGGAGTATCAAATGAGCAGTTCTTC. It is translated as CASSFVLAGVSNEQFF.

A word on this clonotype: A far more abundant clone sits one base away, making this likely a read error. The CDR3 does not end in the conserved phenylalanine or tryptophan, so this is likely a read error. This chain joins TRBV20-1 and TRBJ2-5; weak D call: TRBD1 (6 bases). The tail of the sequence fits TRBJ2-1 better, so the J call may be wrong. Germline-derived CDR1 and CDR2 are DFQATT and SNEGSKA (reference sequence). The CDR3 length is 15 residues. CDR3 sequence: CSASIPLGGHNEQFI. The CDR3 region has the DNA TGCAGTGCTAGTATTCCACTAGGGGGACACAATGAGCAGTTCATC.

In its sample, this clonotype was seen many times. The genes are TRBV14 and TRBJ2-7; 13 positions agree with TRBD2. The CDR3 has 18 residues. The ends lost 0 bases at V and 5 bases at J; junction bases unmatched: 10. CDR1 and CDR2 (germline): SGHDN, FVKESK. In nucleotides, the CDR3 is TGTGCCAGCAGCCAAGATCCGGGCGGACTAGCGGGAGACCACGAGCAGTACTTC. Its protein is CASSQDPGGLAGDHEQYF.

The table lists this clonotype with many counts. The V call is TRBV27, the J call TRBJ1-2; D perhaps matches TRBD1 (6 bases). Germline V gives CDR1 MNHEY, CDR2 SMNVEV (reference sequence). The CDR3 length is 13 residues. V dropped 3 bases and J dropped 7 bases, with 12 bases sitting between them. The CDR3 DNA sequence: TGTGCCAGCAGTTTCACAGGGAGTCCTGGCTACACCTTC. It translates to CASSFTGSPGYTF.

By frequency in the sample, this clonotype is medium-sized. The CDR3 sequence: CASSLWDPGESTDTQYF. The CDR3 DNA sequence: TGTGCCAGCAGCTTGTGGGACCCCGGGGAGAGCACAGATACGCAGTATTTT. This chain uses TRBV5-6 with TRBJ2-3; D may correspond to TRBD1 or TRBD2 (5 bases each). Germline V gives CDR1 SGHDT, CDR2 YYEEEE. V was shortened by 1 base and J by 0 bases, with 15 bases between the two germline ends. There are 17 residues in the CDR3.

At least ten counts were recorded for this clonotype. The V call is TRBV5-4, the J call TRBJ1-2, with 7 bases that match TRBD1. Germline loops: CDR1 SGHNT, CDR2 YYREEE (reference sequence). V trimming: 0 bases; J trimming: 4 bases; junction bases outside the gene matches: 6. The length of the CDR3 is 15 residues. CDR3 loop: CASSLETGLGYGYTF. As DNA, the CDR3 is TGTGCCAGCAGCTTGGAGACAGGGCTCGGCTATGGCTACACCTTC.

This clonotype was seen ten or more times. The chain has TRBV2 and TRBJ1-4; 8 bases map to TRBD1. V lost 7 bases, J lost 4 bases, and 8 bases stayed unmatched. The CDR3 is 15 residues long. Germline V lookup: CDR1 SNHLY, CDR2 FYNNEI. CDR3 residues: CASKERTGNNEKLFF. CDR3 sequence (DNA): TGTGCCAGCAAAGAGAGGACAGGGAATAATGAAAAACTGTTTTTT.